The 2 T cell receptor beta chains in this list originate from one sample, sequenced in a study of blood T cell repertoires in COVID-19. Libraries were prepared by immunoSEQ multiplex PCR; TCRdb keeps only in-frame clonotypes and omits some of them. The sample includes 300,000 to 400,000 clones, roughly nine tenths of them seen just once. Sequenced sample: PBMCs or T cells enriched from blood (not recorded which). The receptors were gathered from a woman aged 25 to 39 who had been exposed to COVID-19.

V and J are TRBV7-9 and TRBJ2-3, with D possibly matching TRBD1 (5 bases). Germline V CDR1 and CDR2: SEHNR, FQNEAQ (reference sequence). The CDR3 has 14 amino acids. The V gene lost 5 bases and the J gene lost 2 bases, with 11 bases spanning the gap. The CDR3 sequence is CASSLLTVTDTQYF. The DNA for the CDR3 is TGTGCCAGCAGCCTCCTGACAGTCACAGATACGCAGTATTTT.

V usage is TRBV19 and J usage is TRBJ1-2; D gene ambiguous. The CDR3 runs 12 residues. Trimming cost V 5 bases and J 3 bases, with 7 bases left between them. Germline V gene lookup returns CDR1 LNHDA and CDR2 SQIVND (reference sequence). DNA of the CDR3: TGTGCCAGTAGTGTGCGGGACTATGGCTACACCTTC. Translated: CASSVRDYGYTF.